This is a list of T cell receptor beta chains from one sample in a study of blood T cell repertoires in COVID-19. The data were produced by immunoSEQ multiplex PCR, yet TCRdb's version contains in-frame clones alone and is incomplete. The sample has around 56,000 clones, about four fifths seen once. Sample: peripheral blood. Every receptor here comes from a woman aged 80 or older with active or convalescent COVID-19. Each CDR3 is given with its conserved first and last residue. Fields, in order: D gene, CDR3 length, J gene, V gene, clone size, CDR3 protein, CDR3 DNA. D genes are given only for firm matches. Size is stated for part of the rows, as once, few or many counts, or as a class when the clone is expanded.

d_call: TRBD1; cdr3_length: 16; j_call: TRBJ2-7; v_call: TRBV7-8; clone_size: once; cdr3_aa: CASSSHPDRARHEQYF; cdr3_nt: TGTGCCAGCAGCTCACACCCTGACAGGGCTCGGCACGAGCAGTACTTC
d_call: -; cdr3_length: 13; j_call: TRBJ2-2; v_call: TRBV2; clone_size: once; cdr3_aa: CASSGQLTGELFF; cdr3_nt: TGTGCCAGCAGTGGACAGTTAACCGGGGAGCTGTTTTTT
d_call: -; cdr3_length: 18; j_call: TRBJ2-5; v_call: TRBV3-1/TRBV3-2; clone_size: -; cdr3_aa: CASSQDSVRGIYQETQYF; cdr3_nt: TGTGCCAGCAGCCAAGATAGTGTGAGGGGGATCTACCAAGAGACCCAGTACTTC
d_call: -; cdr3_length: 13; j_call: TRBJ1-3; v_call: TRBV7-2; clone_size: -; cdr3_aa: CASSSPDASTIYF; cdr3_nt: TGTGCCAGCAGCTCGCCAGATGCATCCACCATATATTTT
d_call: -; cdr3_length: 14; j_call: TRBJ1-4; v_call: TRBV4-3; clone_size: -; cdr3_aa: CASSAGQGGEKLFF; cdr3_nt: TGCGCCAGCAGCGCTGGGCAGGGAGGGGAAAAACTGTTTTTT
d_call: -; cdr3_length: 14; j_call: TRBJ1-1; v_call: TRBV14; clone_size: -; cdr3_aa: CASSLRGPLAVAFF; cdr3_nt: TGTGCCAGCAGCCTCAGGGGACCCTTGGCAGTTGCTTTCTTT
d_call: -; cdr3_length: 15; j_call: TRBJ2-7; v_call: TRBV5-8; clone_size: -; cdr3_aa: CASSILLPGSYEQYF; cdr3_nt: TGTGCCAGCAGCATCCTCCTCCCGGGCTCCTACGAGCAGTACTTC
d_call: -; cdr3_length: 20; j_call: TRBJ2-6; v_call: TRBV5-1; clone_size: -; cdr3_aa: CASSLASVGGDVTGANVLTF; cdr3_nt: TGCGCCAGCAGCTTGGCCAGCGTAGGGGGTGATGTTACTGGGGCCAACGTCCTGACTTTC
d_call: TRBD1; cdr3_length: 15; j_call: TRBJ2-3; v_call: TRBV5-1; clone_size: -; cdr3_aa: CASSPADRAGDTQYF; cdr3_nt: TGCGCCAGCAGCCCCGCGGACAGGGCGGGGGATACGCAGTATTTT
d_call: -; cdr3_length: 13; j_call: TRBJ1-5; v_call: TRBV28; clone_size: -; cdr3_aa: CASQTGTNQPQHF; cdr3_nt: TGTGCCAGCCAAACAGGAACTAATCAGCCCCAGCATTTT
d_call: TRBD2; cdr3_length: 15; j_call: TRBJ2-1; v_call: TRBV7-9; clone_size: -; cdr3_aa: CASSRGGGANDEQFF; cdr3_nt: TGTGCCAGCAGCCGTGGCGGGGGGGCGAACGATGAGCAGTTCTTC